These T cell receptor beta chains were read from a single sample in a study of blood T cell repertoires in COVID-19. The table came from immunoSEQ multiplex PCR; TCRdb's copy has only in-frame clones and leaves some out. Of fewer than 60,000 clones listed, about 80% are singletons. Sequencing used peripheral blood. These receptors were taken from a man in his sixties with acute or convalescent COVID-19. Each CDR3 is given with its conserved first and last residue. Fields, in order: J gene, V gene, clone size, CDR3 protein. Not every row has a clone size; where given, it reads once, few, many or a size class.

j_call: TRBJ1-3
v_call: TRBV6-1
clone_size: once
cdr3_aa: CASSEDPDRFSGNTIYF

j_call: TRBJ2-3
v_call: TRBV7-9
clone_size: NA
cdr3_aa: CASKGTAGDTQYF

j_call: TRBJ1-4
v_call: TRBV29-1
clone_size: NA
cdr3_aa: CSVYRAGEEKLFF

j_call: TRBJ2-5
v_call: TRBV27
clone_size: NA
cdr3_aa: CASSLVGEETQYF

j_call: TRBJ2-3
v_call: TRBV24-1
clone_size: NA
cdr3_aa: CATSASDRATDTQYF

j_call: TRBJ2-1
v_call: TRBV28
clone_size: NA
cdr3_aa: CASSLWTGTYNEQFF

j_call: TRBJ2-2
v_call: TRBV29-1
clone_size: few
cdr3_aa: CSGGQSSGELFF

j_call: TRBJ2-1
v_call: TRBV19
clone_size: NA
cdr3_aa: CASKRTGNFNEQFF

j_call: TRBJ1-6
v_call: TRBV15
clone_size: NA
cdr3_aa: CATSRDQDSPLHF

j_call: TRBJ2-7
v_call: TRBV27
clone_size: NA
cdr3_aa: CASSLWSGPYEQYF

j_call: TRBJ1-3
v_call: TRBV6-5
clone_size: NA
cdr3_aa: CASTRESGNTIYF

j_call: TRBJ1-2
v_call: TRBV19
clone_size: NA
cdr3_aa: CASSIDRGGDYGYTF

j_call: TRBJ2-5
v_call: TRBV6-1
clone_size: once
cdr3_aa: CASSEARQVGGRRETQYF

j_call: TRBJ2-1
v_call: TRBV7-9
clone_size: NA
cdr3_aa: CASSPGGRSNEQFF

j_call: TRBJ1-1
v_call: TRBV5-1
clone_size: NA
cdr3_aa: CASRVGQANTEAFF

j_call: TRBJ2-3
v_call: TRBV5-1
clone_size: NA
cdr3_aa: CASSVGQGAVPDTQYF

j_call: TRBJ1-4
v_call: TRBV5-1
clone_size: NA
cdr3_aa: CASSSQGAPFEKLFF

j_call: TRBJ2-5
v_call: TRBV12-3/TRBV12-4
clone_size: NA
cdr3_aa: CASSQSETQYF

j_call: TRBJ1-2
v_call: TRBV4-2
clone_size: NA
cdr3_aa: CASSQAGRGYTF

j_call: TRBJ1-4
v_call: TRBV5-8
clone_size: NA
cdr3_aa: CASSFDRDDNEKLFF

j_call: TRBJ2-1
v_call: TRBV7-3
clone_size: NA
cdr3_aa: CASSLGAGGTGEQFF

j_call: TRBJ2-3
v_call: TRBV5-4
clone_size: once
cdr3_aa: CASSGPGRGGDTQYF

j_call: TRBJ1-1
v_call: TRBV18
clone_size: NA
cdr3_aa: CASSPRTGMRVRGMNTEAFF

j_call: TRBJ2-7
v_call: TRBV7-9
clone_size: NA
cdr3_aa: CASSGRGRYEQYF

j_call: TRBJ2-3
v_call: TRBV2
clone_size: NA
cdr3_aa: CASTLADTQYF

j_call: TRBJ2-1
v_call: TRBV18
clone_size: NA
cdr3_aa: CASSPPTSLAGGRDEQFF

j_call: TRBJ1-1
v_call: TRBV7-8
clone_size: few
cdr3_aa: CASSSAGQALGAFF

j_call: TRBJ1-3
v_call: TRBV25-1
clone_size: NA
cdr3_aa: CASTPGGTIYF

j_call: TRBJ2-7
v_call: TRBV18
clone_size: NA
cdr3_aa: CASSLISGAGTYEQYF

j_call: TRBJ1-6
v_call: TRBV10-2
clone_size: NA
cdr3_aa: CASRAVSFGNSPLHF

j_call: TRBJ1-2
v_call: TRBV24-1
clone_size: NA
cdr3_aa: CATSDSGTGSLINYGYTF

j_call: TRBJ2-5
v_call: TRBV27
clone_size: once
cdr3_aa: CASSLLGDREETQYF

j_call: TRBJ2-2
v_call: TRBV19
clone_size: NA
cdr3_aa: CATKAGTGVSTGELFF

j_call: TRBJ2-1
v_call: TRBV9
clone_size: NA
cdr3_aa: CASSVRTSSYNEQFF

j_call: TRBJ2-3
v_call: TRBV12-5
clone_size: NA
cdr3_aa: CASGLVPGQGTDTQYF

j_call: TRBJ1-1
v_call: TRBV12-3/TRBV12-4
clone_size: NA
cdr3_aa: CASSYGVNTEAFF

j_call: TRBJ1-4
v_call: TRBV20-1
clone_size: NA
cdr3_aa: CSAETGEKLFF

j_call: TRBJ2-2
v_call: TRBV9
clone_size: NA
cdr3_aa: CASSVGLLNTGELFF

j_call: TRBJ1-2
v_call: TRBV2
clone_size: NA
cdr3_aa: CASSESPVVYGYTF

j_call: TRBJ2-1
v_call: TRBV14
clone_size: NA
cdr3_aa: CASSLLGGRNEQFF

j_call: TRBJ2-2
v_call: TRBV11-3
clone_size: NA
cdr3_aa: CASSQVLRGGVTGELFF

j_call: TRBJ1-5
v_call: TRBV5-1
clone_size: NA
cdr3_aa: CASSLDWGPGQPQHF

j_call: TRBJ2-5
v_call: TRBV24-1
clone_size: NA
cdr3_aa: CATSDPGGQGETQYF

j_call: TRBJ1-1
v_call: TRBV27
clone_size: NA
cdr3_aa: CASLPGRGWTDRNTEAFF

j_call: TRBJ1-3
v_call: TRBV6-5
clone_size: NA
cdr3_aa: CASNTGGTENTIYF